These 5 T cell receptor beta chains came from one sample sequenced in a study of cytomegalovirus exposure and HLA in healthy donors. Clones were sequenced by immunoSEQ multiplex PCR, and TCRdb holds only the in-frame ones, with some missing. Of some 170,000 clones listed, 85% to 90% were seen once; the top ten hold roughly 1.4%. The sample taken for sequencing was PBMCs. The receptor set was obtained from a woman under 40 in good health and CMV-seronegative.

The chain joins TRBV5-4 to TRBJ1-1; 10 nucleotides match TRBD1. Germline CDR1 and CDR2: SGHNT and YYREEE (reference sequence). This CDR3 is 12 amino acids long. After removal of 3 bases from V and 11 bases from J, the junction contained 4 bases not matched to a gene. The DNA for the CDR3 is TGTGCCAGCAGCTCCAAGGGACAGGGGGCTTTCTTT. Its protein product is CASSSKGQGAFF.

The V gene is TRBV6-1, the J gene TRBJ1-2; 7 nucleotides line up with TRBD1. This CDR3 is 14 amino acids long. Germline values: CDR1 MNHNS, CDR2 SASEGT. With 7 bases clipped from V and 0 bases from J, the junction kept 5 bases outside the gene matches. DNA of the CDR3: TGTGCCAGCACCACACAGGGGTCTAACTATGGCTACACCTTC. This codes for CASTTQGSNYGYTF.

This sequence joins TRBV5-1 and TRBJ2-1, with D tentatively TRBD2 (5 bases). The V gene lost 4 bases and the J gene lost 0 bases, with 11 bases spanning the gap. CDR1 and CDR2 (germline): SGHRS, YFSETQ. The length of the CDR3 is 15 residues. The CDR3 reads CASSIRDISYNEQFF. The CDR3, as DNA: TGCGCCAGCAGCATCCGGGATATCTCCTACAATGAGCAGTTCTTC. Together with reference TRBV5-1 and TRBJ2-1, the CDR3 gives the full variable domain: KAGVTQTPRYLIKTRGQQVTLSCSPISGHRSVSWYQQTPGQGLQFLFEYFSETQRNKGNFPGRFSGRQFSNSRSEMNVSTLELGDSALYLCASSIRDISYNEQFFGPGTRLTVL.

The chain couples TRBV6-1 to TRBJ2-5, with D possibly matching TRBD2 (6 bases). Germline V gives CDR1 MNHNS, CDR2 SASEGT. The CDR3 sequence is 13 residues long. V dropped 8 bases and J dropped 4 bases, with 14 bases sitting between them. The chain's CDR3 is CASVRGIGETQYF. The CDR3 coding sequence is TGTGCCAGCGTTCGGGGGATAGGAGAGACCCAGTACTTC.

The chain combines TRBV19 with TRBJ1-1; D perhaps matches TRBD1 (5 bases). Trimming stripped 8 bases from V and 4 bases from J, with 11 bases between. The CDR3 is 12 residues long. CDR1 is LNHDA and CDR2 is SQIVND in the germline V gene (reference sequence). The CDR3, as DNA: TGTGCCAGTCTCCAGGGAGGCACTGAAGCTTTCTTT. Translated: CASLQGGTEAFF.